What follows is one TCR beta chain and its context. Its antigen is unknown. The data originate from a study of tumor-infiltrating lymphocytes in localized non-small cell lung cancer. Overall study context: From each patient, both tumor and uninvolved lung, non-adjacent to tumor, were sampled. Whole-study results and caveats: IM1 and IM2 tumors showed no difference in T-cell fraction. Tumor T-cell fraction was not associated with recurrence-free survival. Different pieces of the same tissue went to different assays, confounding technical variation with intratumor heterogeneity.

Measured with immunoSEQ multiplex PCR; TCRdb has only the in-frame clones, and not every one. The sample shows thousands of clones, roughly four fifths of them seen only once. Trimming stripped 2 bases from V and 8 bases from J, with 19 bases between. Germline V gene lookup returns CDR1 SGHVS and CDR2 FNYEAQ. This CDR3 is built from 16 residues. This receptor was taken from a human donor with non-small cell lung cancer. The gene calls are TRBV7-6 and TRBJ2-1; D is ambiguous. What was sequenced was lung tumor tissue. CDR3 amino acids: CASSLPRAPGVDEQFF. The CDR3 DNA reads TGTGCCAGCAGCTTACCCCGGGCCCCCGGTGTCGATGAGCAGTTCTTC. The whole variable domain, filled in from reference TRBV7-6 and TRBJ2-1, reads GAGVSQSPRYKVTKRGQDVALRCDPISGHVSLYWYRQALGQGPEFLTYFNYEAQQDKSGLPNDRFSAERPEGSISTLTIQRTEQRDSAMYRCASSLPRAPGVDEQFFGPGTRLTVL.